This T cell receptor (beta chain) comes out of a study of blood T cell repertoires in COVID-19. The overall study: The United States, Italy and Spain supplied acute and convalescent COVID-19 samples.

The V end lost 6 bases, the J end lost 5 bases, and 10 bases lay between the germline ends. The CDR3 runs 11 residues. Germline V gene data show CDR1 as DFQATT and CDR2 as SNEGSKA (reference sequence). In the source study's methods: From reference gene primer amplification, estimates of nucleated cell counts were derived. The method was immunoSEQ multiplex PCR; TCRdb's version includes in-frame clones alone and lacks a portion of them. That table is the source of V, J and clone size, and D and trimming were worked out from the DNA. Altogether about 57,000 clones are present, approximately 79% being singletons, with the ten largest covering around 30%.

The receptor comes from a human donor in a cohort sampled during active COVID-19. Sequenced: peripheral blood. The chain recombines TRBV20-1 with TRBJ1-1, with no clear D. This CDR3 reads CSAEFSTEAFF. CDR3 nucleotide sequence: TGCAGTGCGGAGTTTTCGACTGAAGCTTTCTTT.